This TCR beta chain stems from a study of post-analysis software for immune sequencing data (dated by TCRdb to 2013 to 2016). For the wider study: Disease courses on record covered relapsing-remitting, secondary progressive and progressive-relapsing multiple sclerosis, though some patients had no subtype annotation. The multiple sclerosis patient repertoires were compared with more than 10 previously published healthy control repertoires from donors aged about 6 to 26 years. A subset of samples was prepared in parallel using single-end sample barcoding, then pooled and co-amplified after Illumina adapter ligation. The investigation overall reported the following: Significantly higher frequencies in patients than in controls were found for about five TRBV segments, including TRBV5-6, TRBV5-1 and TRBV20-1. The multiple sclerosis patient group was slightly younger than the control group. Strong co-clustering of samples prepared in the same batch was shown by direct clustering with F measure, prompting a batch-effect correction. Multiple sclerosis patients had significantly lower normalized Chao1 diversity than controls, a result that suggests substantial peripheral T-cell clonal expansion.

The germline V gene (reference sequence) provides CDR1 SEHNR and CDR2 FQNEAQ. The CDR3 contains 16 residues, cysteine and phenylalanine counted. CDR3 DNA is the only sequence kept; it has 48 bases, read in frame from the first base. Between the V and J ends, shortened by 6 bases and 2 bases respectively, the junction contains 18 bases. The protocol used for the library was PCR. Sequencing instrument: Illumina HiSeq 2500. To reduce PCR and sequencing biases, unique molecular identifiers were built into the TCR beta cDNA libraries. Around 500,000 cDNA molecules were obtained for every 1 to 10 million input T cells, so each molecule roughly corresponded to one T cell. The patient libraries were prepared and sequenced using the same protocol as the earlier healthy control dataset. Within a given batch, samples were prepared together, multiplexed and sequenced on the same HiSeq lane. Turning to the authors' computational methods: MIGEC handled the raw barcoded reads, throwing out single-read molecular identifier groups before consensus assembly and CDR3 extraction. Clonotype tables were post-analysed with VDJtools, normalizing diversity by down-sampling all datasets to the smallest sample size. To correct batch-related cross-sample contamination, repertoire overlap clustering matched CDR3 amino acid sequences but not nucleotide sequences. TCRdb's own reprocessing of the public reads used fastp at Q25 and MiXCR and kept productive beta chains. Rows with a matching CDR3 protein are joined into one entry that keeps the most common DNA and genes. TCRdb assigned the V and J calls; the authors' analysis was not used. In this sample the table shows over 300,000 distinct CDR3 sequences, less than 40% of which occur a single time. Roughly 12% of the sample comes from the top ten.

Remarks on this clonotype: The clone's antigen remains unknown. No base-level quality is on record; no much larger clone is a single base apart.

TCR beta repertoires were profiled from peripheral blood of roughly 13 young patients with multiple sclerosis to demonstrate the VDJtools post-analysis software. The patients with multiple sclerosis were children and adolescents between about 6 and 15 years of age. This sequence originates from a girl under 18 with multiple sclerosis. The chain couples TRBV7-9 to TRBJ2-3; the D gene cannot be resolved reliably. The sequenced sample consisted of blood. The nucleotide sequence reads TGTGCCAGCAGTCCCCCCGTGGGCCGTCTCACAGATACGCAGTATTTT. This is translated as CASSPPVGRLTDTQYF.